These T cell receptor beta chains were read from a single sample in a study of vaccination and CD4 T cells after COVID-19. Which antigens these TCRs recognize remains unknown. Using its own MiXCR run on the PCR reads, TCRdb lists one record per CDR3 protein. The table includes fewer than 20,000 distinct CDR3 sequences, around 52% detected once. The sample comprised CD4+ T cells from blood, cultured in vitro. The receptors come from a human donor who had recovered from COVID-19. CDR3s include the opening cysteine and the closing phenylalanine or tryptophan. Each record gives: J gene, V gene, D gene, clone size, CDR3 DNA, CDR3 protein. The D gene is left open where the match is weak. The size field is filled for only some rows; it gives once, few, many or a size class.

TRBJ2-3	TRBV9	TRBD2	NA	TGTGCCAGCAGCGTAGCCTGGGGGCGGGGGGATGGAGATACGCAGTATTTT	CASSVAWGRGDGDTQYF
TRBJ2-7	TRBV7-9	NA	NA	TGTGCCAGCAGCATCCAGACAGGGAGGAGACACGAGCAGTACTTC	CASSIQTGRRHEQYF
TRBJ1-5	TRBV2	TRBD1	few	TGTGCCAGCAGTGAGCAGACAGGGAGCAATCAGCCCCAGCATTTT	CASSEQTGSNQPQHF
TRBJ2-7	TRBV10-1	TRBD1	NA	TGCGCCAGCAGTGACTCAGGACAGGGGTACGAGCAGTACTTC	CASSDSGQGYEQYF
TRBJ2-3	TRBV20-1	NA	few	TGCAGTGCTAGACGGCCCACAGGAAGGGCCGATACGCAGTATTTT	CSARRPTGRADTQYF
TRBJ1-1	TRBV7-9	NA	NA	TGTGCCAGCAGCTTAGCGCGAAGGGAGGGCACTGAAGCTTTCTTT	CASSLARREGTEAFF
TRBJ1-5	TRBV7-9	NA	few	TGTGCCAGCAGCTACAGGGATAGCAATCAGCCCCAGCATTTT	CASSYRDSNQPQHF
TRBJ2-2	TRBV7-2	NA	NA	TGTGCCAGCAGCTCTTTCCCTAGGGGTCCCACCGGGGAGCTGTTTTTT	CASSSFPRGPTGELFF
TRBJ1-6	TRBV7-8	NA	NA	TGTGCCAGCAGCTTAATTTATTCACCCCTCCACTTT	CASSLIYSPLHF
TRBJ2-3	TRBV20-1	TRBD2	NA	TGCAGTGCTCCGCTAGCGGGGGGGGCAGATACGCAGTATTTT	CSAPLAGGADTQYF
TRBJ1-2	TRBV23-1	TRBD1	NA	TGCGCCAGCAGCCCTCAACAAGACAGGGGCTATAACTATGGCTACACCTTC	CASSPQQDRGYNYGYTF
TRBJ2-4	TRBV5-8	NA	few	TGTGCCAGCAGCTTGTTAGGTAACATTCAGTACTTC	CASSLLGNIQYF
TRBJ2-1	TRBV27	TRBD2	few	TGTGCCAGCAGTCCACGGACTAGCGGGTCCTACAATGAGCAGTTCTTC	CASSPRTSGSYNEQFF
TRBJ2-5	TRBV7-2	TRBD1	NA	TGTGCCAGCAGCTTAGCGGGACAGAACCAAGAGACCCAGTACTTC	CASSLAGQNQETQYF
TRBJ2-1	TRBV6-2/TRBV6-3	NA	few	TGTGCCAGCAGAGACCCGGACAATGAGCAGTTCTTC	CASRDPDNEQFF
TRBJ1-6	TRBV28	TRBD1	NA	TGTGCCAGCAGACAGGGGGGAGGGCCCTATAATTCACCCCTCCACTTT	CASRQGGGPYNSPLHF
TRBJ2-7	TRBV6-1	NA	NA	TGTGCCAGCAGGACCCTCCTCGGCAGCAGCTACTACGAGCAGTACTTC	CASRTLLGSSYYEQYF
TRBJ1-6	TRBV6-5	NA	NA	TGTGCCAGCAGTTACAGAGGGACACCCCTCCACTTT	CASSYRGTPLHF
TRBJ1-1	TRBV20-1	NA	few	TGCAGTGCTAGAGATGGACAGAGGCACACTGAAGCTTTCTTT	CSARDGQRHTEAFF
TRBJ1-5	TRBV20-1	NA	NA	TGCAGTGTAGCCCCCAATCAGCCCCAGCATTTT	CSVAPNQPQHF
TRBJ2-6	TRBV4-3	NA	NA	TGCGCCAGCAGCCGCGAACCATTCGGGGTCAGCTCTGGGGCCAACGTCCTGACTTTC	CASSREPFGVSSGANVLTF
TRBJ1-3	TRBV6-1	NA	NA	TGTGCCAGCAGTGGGACCTACACGATTACTAGAAACACCATATATTTT	CASSGTYTITRNTIYF
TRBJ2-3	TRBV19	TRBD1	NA	TGTGCCACCTACGATACAGGGGGCGCAGATACGCAGTATTTT	CATYDTGGADTQYF
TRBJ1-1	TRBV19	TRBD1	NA	TGTGCCAGTAGTATTATCGGTGTGGGCAGGGGGAAGAACACTGAAGCTTTCTTT	CASSIIGVGRGKNTEAFF
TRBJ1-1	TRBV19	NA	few	TGTGCCAGCGGGAGCCGGGACACTGAAGCTTTCTTT	CASGSRDTEAFF
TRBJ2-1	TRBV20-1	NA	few	TGCAGTGGCCCCAGAAGGACGGATGAGCAGTTCTTC	CSGPRRTDEQFF
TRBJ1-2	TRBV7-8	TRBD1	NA	TGTGCCAGCAGCTTACGACCAGGGGGCGCAGGCTATGGCTACACCTTC	CASSLRPGGAGYGYTF
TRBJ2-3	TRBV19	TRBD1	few	TGTGCCAGCAAAACAGGGGGCGCAGATACGCAGTATTTT	CASKTGGADTQYF
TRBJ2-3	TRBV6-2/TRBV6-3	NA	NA	TGTGCCAGCGGATATAGCGGTACTAGCACAGATACGCAGTATTTT	CASGYSGTSTDTQYF
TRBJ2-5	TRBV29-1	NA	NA	TGCAGCGTTGAAGATAGGCCCTTGCTGCGAACCCAGTACTTC	CSVEDRPLLRTQYF
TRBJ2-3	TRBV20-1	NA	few	TGCAGTGCTAGGAGCAAAGGGGGGGCAGATACGCAGTATTTT	CSARSKGGADTQYF
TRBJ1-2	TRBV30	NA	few	TGTGCCTGGAGTACCACTAACTATGGCTACACCTTC	CAWSTTNYGYTF
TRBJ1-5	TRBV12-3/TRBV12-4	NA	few	TGTGCCAGCAGTAGGGGTGGAGAGGGCAATCAGCCCCAGCATTTT	CASSRGGEGNQPQHF
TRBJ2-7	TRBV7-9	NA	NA	TGTGCCAGCAGCTTAGCGGCAGGGTGGAACGAGCAGTACTTC	CASSLAAGWNEQYF
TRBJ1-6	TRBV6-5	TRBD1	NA	TGTGCCAGCAGTTACGAACAGGGGAGCGGTTCACCCCTCCACTTT	CASSYEQGSGSPLHF
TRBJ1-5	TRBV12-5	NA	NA	TGTGCTAGTGGTTTACTTAACCCGAAGCTAGTTCGCAATCAGCCCCAGCATTTT	CASGLLNPKLVRNQPQHF
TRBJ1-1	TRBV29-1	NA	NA	TGCAGCGCCAGGAAGGAGCAGGGTTATGTTTCTGAAGCTTTCTTT	CSARKEQGYVSEAFF
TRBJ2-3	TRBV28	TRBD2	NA	TGTGCCAGCAGTTTACGGGAGGGCCTTCCGCAGTATTTT	CASSLREGLPQYF
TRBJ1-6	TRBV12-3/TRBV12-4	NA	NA	TGTGCCAGCATCGGCGGACTGAATAATTCACCCCTCCACTTT	CASIGGLNNSPLHF
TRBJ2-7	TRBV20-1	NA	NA	TGCAGTGCTAGGGACTCAGAGTTCTCCTACGAGCAGTACTTC	CSARDSEFSYEQYF